Listed below are T cell receptor beta chains from one sample, sequenced in a study of human T cells and chemical hapten exposure. TCRdb itself ran the RACE reads through MiXCR, one entry per CDR3 protein. Found here are 84,000 or so distinct CDR3 sequences, roughly a tenth of them singletons; the top ten hold less than 2.5%. The sequencing here drew on whole blood, taken in connection with sensitization to the hapten diphenylcyclopropenone (DPC). These receptors originate from a man aged 35-49 years with alopecia areata. Some clones in this sample may be carry-over from other donors' samples. Both conserved end residues are part of each CDR3. The D gene is left open where the match is weak. Some rows have no size entry. The others give once, few or many, or a class for an expanded clone.

>TRBJ2-3|TRBD2|TRBV7-2|-
CASSSGLAGPTDTQYF
TGTGCCAGCAGCTCGGGACTAGCGGGGCCCACAGATACGCAGTATTTT
>TRBJ2-3|TRBD1|TRBV6-1|-
CASSARPGQGWLAASTDTQYF
TGTGCCAGCAGTGCTAGACCGGGACAGGGGTGGCTAGCGGCTAGCACAGATACGCAGTATTTT
>TRBJ2-2|TRBD2|TRBV6-2/TRBV6-3|few
CASSQLAVYTGELFF
TGTGCCAGCAGCCAACTAGCGGTATACACCGGGGAGCTGTTTTTT
>TRBJ2-2|-|TRBV6-5|-
CASSYGRLHDTGELFF
TGTGCCAGCAGTTACGGACGGTTGCACGACACCGGGGAGCTGTTTTTT
>TRBJ2-3|TRBD1|TRBV7-9|-
CASSLDRRGQRSHPTDTQYF
TGTGCCAGCAGCTTAGATCGCAGGGGACAGCGAAGCCATCCCACAGATACGCAGTATTTT
>TRBJ2-5|-|TRBV28|few
CASSETGTPSSQYF
TGTGCCAGCAGTGAGACCGGGACGCCGTCGAGCCAGTACTTC
>TRBJ2-3|TRBD1|TRBV18|many
CASSPGTGGLDTQYF
TGTGCCAGCTCCCCCGGTACAGGGGGGCTCGATACGCAGTATTTT
>TRBJ2-1|TRBD2|TRBV27|-
CASSALLAGGPTEQFF
TGTGCCAGCAGTGCCTTACTAGCGGGAGGGCCTACTGAGCAGTTCTTC
>TRBJ1-4|-|TRBV18|-
CASSLLAPGTNEKLFF
TGTGCCAGCTCACTGTTAGCGCCAGGCACTAATGAAAAACTGTTTTTT
>TRBJ1-3|TRBD1|TRBV7-8|-
CASSLMATGGFGNTIYF
TGTGCCAGCAGCTTAATGGCGACAGGGGGTTTTGGAAACACCATATATTTT
>TRBJ2-3|TRBD2|TRBV28|-
CASSFISGSGEPDTQYF
TGTGCCAGCAGTTTTATCAGCGGGAGTGGGGAACCAGATACGCAGTATTTT